The 21 T cell receptor beta chains listed next were all sequenced from one sample in a study of cytomegalovirus exposure and HLA in healthy donors (dated by TCRdb to 2015 to 2018). The receptor library was made with the immunoSEQ multiplex PCR assay. For the multiplex PCR, a mixture combining 60 forward primers for TCR Vbeta segments and 13 reverse primers for TCR Jbeta segments was used. TCRdb re-hosts the immuneACCESS table, in-frame sequences only. Its copies lack some clones; in the studies checked, an unresolved V gene accounts for under half of them, and the cause for the rest is not known. The sample has 100,000 to 150,000 clones on record. 2.2% of the sample is in the top ten clones. Sequencing input: PBMCs. The receptors shown here come from a man aged 40-49 years in good health and CMV-seronegative.

The chain employs TRBV29-1 and TRBJ2-7, with D possibly matching TRBD2 (6 bases). Trimming shortened V by 4 bases and J by 3 bases, and 19 bases separated the two germline ends. Germline V CDR1 and CDR2: SQVTM, ANQGSEA. The CDR3 extends over 15 amino acids. The CDR3 bases are TGCAGCGTTGTTCCGCCGGGGACTCCTATCTACGAGCAGTACTTC. Translated, it gives CSVVPPGTPIYEQYF.

The V call is TRBV5-4, the J call TRBJ1-2, with 9 bases matching TRBD1. The CDR3 covers 16 residues. CDR1 is SGHNT and CDR2 is YYREEE in the germline V gene (reference sequence). The ends lost 0 bases at V and 4 bases at J; junction bases unmatched: 7. The CDR3 nucleotides read TGTGCCAGCAGCTTGGGTGGGACAGGGTTGTCCTATGGCTACACCTTC. Amino acids: CASSLGGTGLSYGYTF.

V usage is TRBV6-5 and J usage is TRBJ2-3; possibly TRBD2 for D (5 bases). CDR1 and CDR2 (germline): MNHEY, SVGAGI. The CDR3 has 16 residues. V lost 2 bases and J lost 3, with 15 bases in between. The DNA of the CDR3 is TGTGCCAGCAGTTACGTAGGTCCGGGATCGACAGATACGCAGTATTTT. Residues: CASSYVGPGSTDTQYF.

This chain links TRBV7-8 with TRBJ2-7, with TRBD2 identical over 10 bases. Germline V gene data show CDR1 as SGHVS and CDR2 as FQNEAQ. The CDR3 runs 15 residues. With 4 bases clipped from V and 3 bases from J, the junction kept 6 bases outside the gene matches. For the CDR3, the DNA is TGTGCCAGCAGCTCCCTGACTAGCGGGTACTACGAGCAGTACTTC. This codes for CASSSLTSGYYEQYF.

This rearrangement joins TRBV6-1 to TRBJ2-3, with D maybe TRBD2 (6 bases). V was pared by 3 bases and J by 1 base, with 11 bases between. The CDR3 covers 15 residues. CDR1 MNHNS and CDR2 SASEGT come from the germline V gene. The CDR3 bases are TGTGCCAGCAGTGAGGAGGGAGTACGCACAGATACGCAGTATTTT. It translates to CASSEEGVRTDTQYF.

This chain uses TRBV10-3 with TRBJ2-5; TRBD2 matches at 10 bases. J was trimmed by 5 bases and V by 0 bases; bases with no gene match: 12. This CDR3 has 18 amino acids. Germline values: CDR1 ENHRY, CDR2 SYGVKD. CDR3 nucleotide sequence: TGTGCCATCAGTGAGTCGCGGCTAGCGGGAGCCGGACGGGAGACCCAGTACTTC. This sequence encodes CAISESRLAGAGRETQYF.

The genes are TRBV14 and TRBJ2-1; D uncertain. The CDR3 extends over 15 amino acids. Germline lookup yields CDR1 SGHDN and CDR2 FVKESK. V was cut by 0 bases and J by 5 bases, with 11 bases left in between. Here the CDR3 DNA reads TGTGCCAGCAGCCAAGATAACCTAGTAGACAATGAGCAGTTCTTC. Its translation is CASSQDNLVDNEQFF.

The DNA for the CDR3 is TGCGCCAGTTACCCGGGCGGGTTGATCTCAACTAATGAAAAACTGTTTTTT. It is translated as CASYPGGLISTNEKLFF. V usage is TRBV4-1 and J usage is TRBJ1-4; no definite D call. Trimming shortened V by 9 bases and J by 0 bases, and 20 bases separated the two germline ends. The CDR3 is 17 residues long. CDR1 and CDR2 from the germline V gene are MGHRA and YSYEKL.

The chain carries TRBV27 and TRBJ2-7, with a possible D match to TRBD1 (6 bases). The length of the CDR3 is 13 residues. V shed 5 bases and J shed 1 base, with 9 bases lying between them. Germline V lookup: CDR1 MNHEY, CDR2 SMNVEV (reference sequence). CDR3 in DNA: TGTGCCAGCAGTATGGGGGCTTCCTACGAGCAGTACTTC. Translated, it gives CASSMGASYEQYF.

The CDR3 here is CATKRRTGDYQPQHF. The CDR3 DNA reads as TGTGCCACCAAAAGACGGACAGGGGATTACCAGCCCCAGCATTTT. The V call is TRBV15, the J call TRBJ1-5, with 9 bases fitting TRBD1. The CDR3 extends over 15 amino acids. Trimming cost V 7 bases and J 7 bases; bases outside gene matches: 11. Germline V gene sequence: CDR1 LNHNV, CDR2 YYDKDF (reference sequence).

V gene TRBV7-2 combines with J gene TRBJ2-2; TRBD2 matches at 8 bases. The CDR3 is 15 amino acids. CDR1 is SGHTA and CDR2 is FQGNSA in the germline V gene. V lost 1 base, J lost 6 bases, and 4 bases stayed unmatched. The CDR3: CASSLGSAGAGELFF. For the CDR3, the DNA is TGTGCCAGCAGCTTAGGTTCAGCGGGAGCCGGGGAGCTGTTTTTT. Filled out from reference TRBV7-2 and TRBJ2-2, the complete variable domain reads GAGVSQSPSNKVTEKGKDVELRCDPISGHTALYWYRQSLGQGLEFLIYFQGNSAPDKSGLPSDRFSAERTGGSVSTLTIQRTQQEDSAVYLCASSLGSAGAGELFFGEGSRLTVL.

The chain couples TRBV27 to TRBJ1-5; no firm D call. This CDR3 contains 15 residues. V was trimmed by 8 bases and J by 9 bases, leaving 23 bases between them. The V gene's germline CDR1 is MNHEY and CDR2 SMNVEV (reference sequence). The CDR3 here is CASRTSRARIWPQHF. In DNA, the CDR3 is TGTGCCAGCCGAACATCGCGGGCACGCATTTGGCCCCAGCATTTT.

This rearrangement joins TRBV7-9 to TRBJ2-1, with TRBD2 identical over 14 bases. CDR3 length: 15 residues. Trimming cost V 5 bases and J 7 bases; bases outside gene matches: 4. The V gene's germline CDR1 is SEHNR and CDR2 FQNEAQ (reference sequence). CDR3 nucleotides: TGTGCCAGCAGCGGGACTAGCGGGAGCTTTAATGAGCAGTTCTTC. This encodes CASSGTSGSFNEQFF.

This chain joins TRBV18 and TRBJ1-3; a weak D match, TRBD1 (5 bases). CDR3 length equals 16 residues. CDR1 KGHSH and CDR2 LQKENI come from the germline V gene. V was clipped by 3 bases and J by 0 bases, with 12 bases between them. Here the CDR3 reads CASSPKGPSSGNTIYF. Here the CDR3 DNA reads TGTGCCAGCTCACCGAAGGGGCCTTCCTCTGGAAACACCATATATTTT.

The rearrangement links TRBV5-6 to TRBJ2-2, with 9 nucleotides matching TRBD2. There are 16 residues in the CDR3. The V and J ends lost 4 bases and 3 bases, in that order; junction bases with no gene match: 7. Germline assignment: CDR1 SGHDT and CDR2 YYEEEE. The CDR3 coding sequence is TGTGCCAGCAGCGGAGGGCTAGCGGGGTACACCGGGGAGCTGTTTTTT. Translating it yields CASSGGLAGYTGELFF. The whole variable domain, filled in from reference TRBV5-6 and TRBJ2-2, reads DAGVTQSPTHLIKTRGQQVTLRCSPKSGHDTVSWYQQALGQGPQFIFQYYEEEERQRGNFPDRFSGHQFPNYSSELNVNALLLGDSALYLCASSGGLAGYTGELFFGEGSRLTVL.

The CDR3 loop is CASSLRLAGGRETQYF. As DNA, the CDR3 is TGTGCCAGCAGCCTGAGACTAGCGGGAGGGCGAGAGACCCAGTACTTC. This chain links TRBV7-8 with TRBJ2-5, with 14 bases identical to TRBD2. The CDR3 covers 16 residues. Trimming at V came to 5 bases and at J to 4 bases, leaving 6 bases not matched to a gene. Germline V gene sequence: CDR1 SGHVS, CDR2 FQNEAQ.

The chain combines TRBV7-9 with TRBJ1-3; 7 positions agree with TRBD1. CDR3 size: 16 residues. After removal of 6 bases from V and 1 base from J, the junction contained 9 bases not matched to a gene. From germline, CDR1 is SEHNR and CDR2 FQNEAQ (reference sequence). Here the CDR3 reads CASSILQGLSGNTIYF. CDR3 coding DNA: TGTGCCAGCAGTATTCTACAGGGGTTGTCTGGAAACACCATATATTTT.

V gene TRBV11-3 combines with J gene TRBJ2-5; 9 bases fit TRBD1. The DNA matches TRBJ2-7 better at its end, which makes the J call doubtful. CDR3 length equals 14 residues. From germline, CDR1 is SGHNT and CDR2 YENEEA. The CDR3 here is CASMDRGSSYEQYF. The CDR3 region has the DNA TGTGCCAGCATGGACAGGGGAAGCTCCTACGAGCAGTACTTC.

The chain employs TRBV7-2 and TRBJ2-3, with TRBD2 identical over 12 bases. Germline CDR1 is SGHTA and CDR2 is FQGNSA. V lost 6 bases to trimming and J lost 6 bases; unmatched junction nucleotides: 7. The CDR3 is 15 residues long. In DNA form, the CDR3 reads TGTGCCAGCAGACCCCTAGCGGGAGGGCGGGATACGCAGTATTTT. It translates to CASRPLAGGRDTQYF.

As for this clone: Other DNA variants within this sample encode the same CDR3. The V gene is TRBV6-1, the J gene TRBJ1-1; TRBD1 matches 10 bases. After removal of 11 bases from V and 4 bases from J, the junction contained 7 bases not matched to a gene. Germline V gene data show CDR1 as MNHNS and CDR2 as SASEGT. CDR3 size: 13 residues. CDR3 residues: CAGDRGFATEAFF. CDR3 bases: TGTGCCGGGGACAGGGGATTCGCCACTGAAGCTTTCTTT.

CDR3 loop: CASSLGGTAGQNYGYTF. The DNA of the CDR3 is TGCGCCAGCAGCTTGGGGGGGACAGCAGGCCAAAACTATGGCTACACCTTC. This chain joins TRBV5-1 and TRBJ1-2, with 7 bases that match TRBD1. The CDR3 extends over 17 amino acids. V lost 0 bases to trimming and J lost 2 bases; unmatched junction nucleotides: 10. Per germline, CDR1 SGHRS and CDR2 YFSETQ.